The 8 T cell receptor beta chains below come from one sample, sequenced in a study of T-cell memory formation after mild COVID-19. In TCRdb, the 5' RACE reads were re-called with MiXCR into one record per CDR3 protein. The data contain roughly 450,000 distinct CDR3 sequences, about 20% of them singletons. The material sequenced was PBMCs or a T cell subset sorted from them (not recorded which). The origin of the receptors is a man aged 18 to 30 who had mild COVID-19 (a few samples of this study predate the infection). Cell type and time point are not known.

This clonotype was found many times. The rearrangement joins TRBV20-1 to TRBJ2-1; D is tentatively TRBD1 or TRBD2 (6 bases each). The V gene's germline CDR1 is DFQATT and CDR2 SNEGSKA (reference sequence). The V end lost 0 bases, the J end lost 5 bases, and 14 bases lay between the germline ends. This CDR3 contains 15 residues. The CDR3 reads CSARESRGGDNEQFF. The CDR3 DNA follows: TGCAGTGCTAGAGAGAGCAGGGGAGGTGACAATGAGCAGTTCTTC.

The chain uses TRBV11-2 and TRBJ2-1; 11 nucleotides agree with TRBD2. Germline V gene data show CDR1 as SGHAT and CDR2 as FQNNGV. Unmatched junction bases numbered 8, after V lost 5 bases and J lost 2 bases. The CDR3 spans 17 residues. The DNA of the CDR3 is TGTGCCAGCAGCCCATTTAGCGGGGGGGCAACCTACAATGAGCAGTTCTTC. This sequence encodes CASSPFSGGATYNEQFF.

This clonotype has just a few counts. This chain joins TRBV20-1 and TRBJ2-1; 13 positions match TRBD2. V shed 2 bases and J 8 bases; nucleotides not matched to a gene: 3. Germline V gene data show CDR1 as DFQATT and CDR2 as SNEGSKA (reference sequence). The CDR3 contains 14 residues. The CDR3 loop reads CSARWTSGGYEQFF. The CDR3 region has the DNA TGCAGTGCTAGATGGACTAGCGGGGGTTATGAGCAGTTCTTC.

V and J are TRBV7-9 and TRBJ2-3; 10 nucleotides align to TRBD2. The germline CDR1 and CDR2 sequences are SEHNR and FQNEAQ (reference sequence). The CDR3 runs 19 residues. The V and J ends lost 5 bases and 5 bases, in that order; junction bases with no gene match: 19. CDR3 bases: TGTGCCAGCAGCCCACGCCAAGGCGGGGGACTAGCGTCTATAGATACGCAGTATTTT. Encoded protein: CASSPRQGGGLASIDTQYF.

This clonotype was counted many times. The chain employs TRBV5-1 and TRBJ2-5; 8 positions agree with TRBD1. CDR3 length equals 13 residues. Germline values: CDR1 SGHRS, CDR2 YFSETQ. J gave up 2 bases and V 4 bases, and 1 base lay outside the gene matches. The CDR3 sequence is CASSRQGQETQYF. The CDR3 DNA reads as TGCGCCAGCAGCCGACAGGGGCAAGAGACCCAGTACTTC.

This clonotype was seen a few times. This CDR3 reads CASKTRDSLGGYTF. The CDR3 bases are TGTGCCAGCAAGACCCGGGACAGCTTGGGAGGCTACACCTTC. The chain employs TRBV27 and TRBJ1-2, with TRBD1 identical over 7 bases. Germline CDR1 MNHEY, CDR2 SMNVEV (reference sequence). CDR3 length equals 14 residues. V gave up 7 bases and J gave up 8 bases; unmatched junction bases: 13.

V and J are TRBV28 and TRBJ2-7; D is undetermined. V shed 5 bases and J shed 2 bases, with 13 bases lying between them. CDR1 is MDHEN, CDR2 SYDVKM, per germline. The CDR3 totals 14 residues. The CDR3 DNA follows: TGTGCCAGCAGTATCCTTACCATGCCCTACGAGCAGTACGTC. Protein sequence: CASSILTMPYEQYV.

This clonotype was detected a few times. This chain links TRBV20-1 with TRBJ1-1, with a tentative D call TRBD1 (6 bases). This CDR3 region has 13 residues. Germline CDR1 DFQATT, CDR2 SNEGSKA (reference sequence). Between the trimmed V and J ends, which lost 6 bases and 1 base, there was a span of 12 bases. For the CDR3, the DNA is TGCAGTGCCCAGGGACAATCGAACACTGAAGCTTTCTTT. It encodes CSAQGQSNTEAFF.